The entry below gives a single T cell receptor beta chain sequence along with its context. The antigen is undetermined. The source of the sample is a study of healthy donors' naive CD4 and CD8 T cells. On the study more broadly: A new alpha primer set targeted every functional IMGT alpha variant. Notes on the study in general: Most V and J genes were reportedly biased between naive CD4+ and CD8+ cells.

Naive T cells were sorted: CD4+CD8-CD45RO-CD45RA+ for CD4+, CD8+CD4-CD45RA+CD27bright for CD8+. Per germline, CDR1 SQVTM and CDR2 ANQGSEA. Trimming cost V 4 bases and J 4 bases; bases outside gene matches: 5. The CDR3 has 16 residues. TCR libraries were built from approximately 0.55 ug of total RNA by linear amplification. Authors' methods: Tens of thousands of TCR alpha transcripts were sequenced from 5 or 6 healthy donors. TCRdb processed the reads anew with MiXCR; each CDR3 protein has one entry. The V and J calls come from TCRdb's annotation, not from the publication. The sample consists of 200,000 or so distinct CDR3 sequences, about 74% of them appearing once.

This chain joins TRBV29-1 and TRBJ2-1; TRBD2 matches 15 bases. The receptor's source is a pool of human donors in good health; the sample pools cells from several healthy donors. The sequenced sample consisted of naive CD4+ and CD8+ T cells sorted from blood, pooled from several donors. The DNA for the CDR3 is TGCAGCGTTGTAGGACTAGCGGGAGGGCGTTACAATGAGCAGTTCTTC. Its protein is CSVVGLAGGRYNEQFF.